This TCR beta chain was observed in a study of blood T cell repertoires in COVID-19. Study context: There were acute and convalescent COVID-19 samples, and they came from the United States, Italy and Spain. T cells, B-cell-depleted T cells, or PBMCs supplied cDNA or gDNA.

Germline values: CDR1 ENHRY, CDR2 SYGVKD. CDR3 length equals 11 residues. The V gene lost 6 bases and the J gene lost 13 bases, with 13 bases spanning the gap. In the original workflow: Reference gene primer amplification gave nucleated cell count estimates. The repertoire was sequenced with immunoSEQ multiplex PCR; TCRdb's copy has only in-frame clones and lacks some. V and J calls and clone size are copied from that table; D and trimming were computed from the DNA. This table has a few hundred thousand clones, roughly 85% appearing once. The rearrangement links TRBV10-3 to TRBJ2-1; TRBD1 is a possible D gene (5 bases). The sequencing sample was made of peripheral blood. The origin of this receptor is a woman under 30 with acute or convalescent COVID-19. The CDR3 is CAISVDRIQFF. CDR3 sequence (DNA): TGTGCCATCAGCGTTGACAGAATCCAGTTCTTC.